The clone carrying this TCR beta chain has just one count. Its antigen is unidentified. The V segment lost 2 bases and the J segment 6 bases; nucleotides outside the gene matches: 3. CDR1 SNHLY and CDR2 FYNNEI come from the germline V gene. This CDR3 is built from 13 residues. The PCR employed 60 Vbeta primers together with 13 Jbeta primers. The table came from immunoSEQ multiplex PCR; TCRdb's copy has only in-frame clones and leaves some out. Seen here are some 160,000 clones, 79% observed once, and the top ten hold around 0.74%. The data stem from a study of cytomegalovirus exposure and HLA in healthy donors. Study conclusions and caveats: Later, an analysis found that common viral pathogens appeared to be linked with several of the most significant clusters.

This TCR came from a woman aged 35 to 49 in good health and CMV-seronegative. Material: PBMCs. This rearrangement joins TRBV2 to TRBJ1-2; TRBD1 agrees at 7 bases. The DNA of the CDR3 is TGTGCCAGCAGTGAAAACAGGGGAAATGGCTACACCTTC. It encodes CASSENRGNGYTF.